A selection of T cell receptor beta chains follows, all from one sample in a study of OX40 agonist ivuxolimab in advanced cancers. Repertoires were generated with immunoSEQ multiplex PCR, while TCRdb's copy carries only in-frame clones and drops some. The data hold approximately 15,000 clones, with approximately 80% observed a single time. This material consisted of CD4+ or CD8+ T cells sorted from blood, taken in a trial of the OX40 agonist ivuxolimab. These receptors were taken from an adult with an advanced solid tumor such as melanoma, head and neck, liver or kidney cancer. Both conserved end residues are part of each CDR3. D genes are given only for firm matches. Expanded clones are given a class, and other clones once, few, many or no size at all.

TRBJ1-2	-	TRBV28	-	TGTGCCAGCAGACTGATACAGGGCGGGGGTGGCTACACCTTC	CASRLIQGGGGYTF
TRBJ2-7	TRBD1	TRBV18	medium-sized	TGTGCCAGCTCACCACAACGGGACAGAGTGATTTACCCAAGCTCCTACGAGCAGTACTTC	CASSPQRDRVIYPSSYEQYF
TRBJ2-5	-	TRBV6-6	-	TGTGCCAGCAGTCACGGGACAACCCAAGAGACCCAGTACTTC	CASSHGTTQETQYF
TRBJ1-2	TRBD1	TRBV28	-	TGTGCCAGCAGTTTATGGGCAGGGGGGTACTATGGCTACACCTTC	CASSLWAGGYYGYTF
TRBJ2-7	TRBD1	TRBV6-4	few	TGTGCCAGCACCTGGGGGACAGGGGGTAGCTACGAGCAGTACTTC	CASTWGTGGSYEQYF
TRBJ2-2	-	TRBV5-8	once	TGTGCCAGCAGCTTCTTTGGGGAGACCGGGGAGCTGTTTTTT	CASSFFGETGELFF
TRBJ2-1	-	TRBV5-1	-	TGCGCCAGCAGCTTCGACAGGTCCTACAATGAGCAGTTCTTC	CASSFDRSYNEQFF
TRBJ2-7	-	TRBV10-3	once	TGTGCCATCAGTGAAGGTGGCGAGCAGTACTTC	CAISEGGEQYF
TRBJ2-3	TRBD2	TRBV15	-	TGTGCCACCAGCAGAGGGACTAGGAGGGGCGAAGATACACAGTATTTT	CATSRGTRRGEDTQYF
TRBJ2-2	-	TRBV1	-	TGCACCAGCATGTCCCGACTAGCCATCGGGGAGCTGTTTTTT	CTSMSRLAIGELFF
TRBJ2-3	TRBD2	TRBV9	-	TGTGCCAGCAGCGAGGGCGAGGGGGGGACTAGCGGCACAGATACGCAGTATTTT	CASSEGEGGTSGTDTQYF
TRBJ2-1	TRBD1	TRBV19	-	TGTGCCAGTAGTAGGGACAGGGGCTACAATGAGCAGTTCTTC	CASSRDRGYNEQFF
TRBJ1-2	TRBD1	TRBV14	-	TGTGCCAGCAGCCAAGTGGGTAGGGGGCAAAAGGGCTACACCTTC	CASSQVGRGQKGYTF
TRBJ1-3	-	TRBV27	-	TGTGCCAGCAGTTTAAGCGGGACTTTTGGAAACACCATATATTTT	CASSLSGTFGNTIYF
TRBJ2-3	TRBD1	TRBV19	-	TGTGCCAGCACAGGGGATCTGGCAGATACGCAGTATTTT	CASTGDLADTQYF
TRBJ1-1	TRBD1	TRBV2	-	TGTGCCAGCAGTGTCGGCCGGACAGGGGAAGTTGGTGAAGCTTTCTTT	CASSVGRTGEVGEAFF
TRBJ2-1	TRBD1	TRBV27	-	TGTGCCAGCAGTACCCCGGGACAGGGTTACGATGAGCAGTTCTTC	CASSTPGQGYDEQFF
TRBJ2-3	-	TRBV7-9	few	TGTGCCAGCAGCTTAGGAGGTAGCCCCAGCACAGATACGCAGTATTTT	CASSLGGSPSTDTQYF
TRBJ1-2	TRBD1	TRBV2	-	TGTGCCAGCAGTGCCCCTGGGACAGAAGCTAACTATGGCTACACCTTC	CASSAPGTEANYGYTF
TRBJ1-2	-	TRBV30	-	TGTGCCTCCCCAGTGGATGGCTACACCTTC	CASPVDGYTF
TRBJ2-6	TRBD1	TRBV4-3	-	TGCGCCAGCAGCCAAGACATCAGGACAGGGGCTGGGGCCAACGTCCTGACTTTC	CASSQDIRTGAGANVLTF
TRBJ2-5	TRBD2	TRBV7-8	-	TGTGCCAGCAGCTTAGTACTAGCGGGAGAGACCCAGTACTTC	CASSLVLAGETQYF
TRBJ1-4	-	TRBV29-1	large	TGCAGCGTTGATACTATACAGATAGGGGAAAAACTGTTTTTT	CSVDTIQIGEKLFF
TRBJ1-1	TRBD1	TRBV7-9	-	TGTGCCAGCAGCCACGGGACAGGGGGACTTATGAACACTGAAGCTTTCTTT	CASSHGTGGLMNTEAFF
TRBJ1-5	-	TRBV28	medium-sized	TGTGCCAGCAGTTTAAAAGCCGAGGGCAGCAATCAGCCCCAGCATTTT	CASSLKAEGSNQPQHF
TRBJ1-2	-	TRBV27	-	TGTGCCAGCAGTTTCGGGCCCGGTGGGTATGGCTACACCTTC	CASSFGPGGYGYTF
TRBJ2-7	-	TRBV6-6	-	TGTGCCAGCAGTTCCGTGGGCAACGAGCAGTACTTC	CASSSVGNEQYF
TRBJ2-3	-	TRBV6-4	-	TGTGCCAGCAGTGACTGGGGGGGGCGCATCGAAAAAGATACGCAGTATTTT	CASSDWGGRIEKDTQYF
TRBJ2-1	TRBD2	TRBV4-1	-	TGCGCCAGCAGCCAAGGCGGTGGGGCGGGAGATTTCTACAATGAGCAGTTCTTC	CASSQGGGAGDFYNEQFF
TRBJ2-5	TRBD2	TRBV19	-	TGTGCCAGTAGACCTCGAAACCCTAGCGGGGGGTACCAAGAGACCCAGTACTTC	CASRPRNPSGGYQETQYF
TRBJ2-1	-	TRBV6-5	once	TGTGCCAGCAGTGCTTCAGGGCATCATCGCGATGAGCAGTTCTTC	CASSASGHHRDEQFF
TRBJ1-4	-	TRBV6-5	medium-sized	TGTGCCAGCAGTCCGGGGTTCCAGGGTGAAAAACTGTTTTTT	CASSPGFQGEKLFF
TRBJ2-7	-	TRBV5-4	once	TGTGCCAGCAGCGCGGGCCGGGACTCTTACTACGAGCAGTACTTC	CASSAGRDSYYEQYF
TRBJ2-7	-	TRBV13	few	TGTGCCAGCAGTTTTCGGGCCGCTAATAACGAGCAGTACTTC	CASSFRAANNEQYF
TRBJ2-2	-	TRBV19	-	TGTGCCAGTAGTATAGCAGGACGACTAACGAACACCGGGGAGCTGTTTTTT	CASSIAGRLTNTGELFF
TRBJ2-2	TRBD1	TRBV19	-	TGTGCCAGTAGTATAGTTCCAGGGGGCGCCTCCGGGGAGCTGTTTTTT	CASSIVPGGASGELFF